A selection of T cell receptor beta chains follows, all from one sample in a study of blood T cell repertoires in COVID-19. Here immunoSEQ multiplex PCR was the method, and the copy in TCRdb shows in-frame clones only, minus some. The sample yields around 290,000 clones, about 88% seen once. The specimen was PBMCs or T cells enriched from blood (not recorded which). The receptors originated from a woman aged 60-70 years in a cohort exposed to, infected with or recovered from COVID-19 (not recorded which). The CDR3 runs from the conserved cysteine through the conserved F or W. A D gene is named only where the DNA matches it firmly. Clone sizes are given selectively: once, few, many, or a class where the clone is expanded.

length	V	size	D	J	CDR3	DNA
18	TRBV5-1	-	TRBD2	TRBJ2-2	CASSRGASGRRGTGELFF	TGCGCCAGCAGCCGGGGGGCTAGCGGGAGGCGTGGCACCGGGGAGCTGTTTTTT
13	TRBV19	-	TRBD1	TRBJ2-1	CASSQGARNEQFF	TGTGCCAGTAGCCAGGGGGCGCGCAATGAGCAGTTCTTC
13	TRBV7-9	-	-	TRBJ1-1	CASSLGREAEAFF	TGTGCCAGCAGCTTAGGACGGGAAGCAGAAGCTTTCTTT
15	TRBV14	once	-	TRBJ2-3	CASSLWGLPRDTQYF	TGTGCCAGCAGCCTCTGGGGACTCCCAAGAGATACGCAGTATTTT
13	TRBV9	-	-	TRBJ2-3	CASRDSQFNTQYF	TGTGCTAGCCGGGACTCCCAATTCAATACGCAGTATTTT
14	TRBV2	-	-	TRBJ1-6	CASSQTGGLSPLHF	TGTGCCAGCAGCCAGACCGGAGGTTTGTCACCCCTCCACTTT
17	TRBV5-1	-	-	TRBJ2-5	CASSLLFPAGTQETQYF	TGCGCCAGCAGCTTGTTATTCCCGGCGGGGACCCAAGAGACCCAGTACTTC
14	TRBV10-2	-	-	TRBJ1-1	CASSEGLGVTEAFF	TGCGCCAGCAGTGAAGGTTTAGGAGTCACTGAAGCTTTCTTT
20	TRBV24-1	-	-	TRBJ1-2	CATSDHSTPPGPDRPYGYTF	TGTGCCACCAGTGATCATTCCACCCCCCCCGGGCCTGACAGACCCTATGGCTACACCTTC
15	TRBV15	-	TRBD2	TRBJ2-1	CATSRGLAGGNEQFF	TGTGCCACCAGCCGTGGACTAGCGGGAGGGAATGAGCAGTTCTTC
15	TRBV19	-	-	TRBJ1-2	CASSIAHRQHYGYTF	TGTGCCAGTAGTATAGCTCACAGGCAACACTATGGCTACACCTTC
14	TRBV18	-	-	TRBJ2-7	CASSAGSLSYEQYF	TGTGCCAGCTCAGCAGGTTCACTTTCCTACGAGCAGTACTTC
13	TRBV28	once	TRBD1	TRBJ1-2	CASSAGGSYGYTF	TGTGCCAGCAGTGCAGGGGGCAGCTATGGCTACACCTTC
14	TRBV6-5	-	TRBD2	TRBJ2-1	CASSRSGSYNEQFF	TGTGCCAGCAGCCGTAGCGGGAGCTACAATGAGCAGTTCTTC
14	TRBV28	-	TRBD1	TRBJ2-1	CASSLTGGWNEQFF	TGTGCCAGCAGTTTAACAGGGGGCTGGAATGAGCAGTTCTTC
15	TRBV9	-	TRBD1	TRBJ1-2	CASSDRQGANYGYTF	TGTGCCAGCAGCGACCGACAGGGGGCTAACTATGGCTACACCTTC
15	TRBV5-4	-	TRBD1	TRBJ2-5	CASSLGQGARETQYF	TGTGCCAGCAGCTTGGGACAGGGGGCGAGGGAGACCCAGTACTTC
14	TRBV6-6	-	-	TRBJ2-3	CASAKGLSTDTQYF	TGTGCCAGCGCGAAAGGACTGAGCACAGATACGCAGTATTTT
16	TRBV27	once	TRBD1	TRBJ1-2	CASSAYPGQGAGGYTF	TGTGCCAGCAGTGCCTATCCGGGACAGGGGGCAGGTGGCTACACCTTC
15	TRBV6-5	-	-	TRBJ1-5	CASRVTTVGNQPQHF	TGTGCCAGCAGGGTCACGACAGTAGGCAATCAGCCCCAGCATTTT
15	TRBV7-6	-	-	TRBJ2-2	CASSSDSGLAGELFF	TGTGCCAGCAGCTCTGACTCGGGACTCGCCGGGGAGCTGTTTTTT
13	TRBV12-3/TRBV12-4	-	TRBD1	TRBJ1-1	CASSGQGNTEAFF	TGTGCCAGCAGTGGACAGGGGAACACTGAAGCTTTCTTT
14	TRBV19	-	-	TRBJ1-6	CASSIGQNNSPLHF	TGTGCCAGTAGTATCGGACAGAATAATTCACCCCTCCACTTT
15	TRBV11-2	-	TRBD1	TRBJ2-7	CASSLGPGGEYEQYF	TGTGCCAGCAGCTTAGGGCCAGGGGGAGAGTACGAGCAGTACTTC
14	TRBV5-1	-	TRBD2	TRBJ2-1	CASSLRSGSNEQFF	TGCGCCAGCAGCTTGCGTAGCGGGAGCAATGAGCAGTTCTTC
15	TRBV7-2	-	-	TRBJ1-5	CASSLDGRSNQPQHF	TGTGCCAGCAGCTTAGACGGGAGAAGCAATCAGCCCCAGCATTTT
17	TRBV15	-	-	TRBJ2-1	CATSRDQGPGSYNEQFF	TGTGCCACCAGCAGAGATCAAGGCCCAGGCTCCTACAATGAGCAGTTCTTC
15	TRBV13	-	TRBD1	TRBJ2-3	CASSPRTGGRDTQYF	TGTGCCAGCAGCCCCCGGACAGGGGGTAGGGATACGCAGTATTTT
15	TRBV28	-	TRBD1	TRBJ2-7	CASSLRDRVALEQYF	TGTGCCAGCAGTTTAAGGGACAGGGTAGCTTTAGAGCAGTACTTC
13	TRBV24-1	once	-	TRBJ1-1	CATVATGNTEAFF	TGTGCCACCGTTGCCACCGGGAACACTGAAGCTTTCTTT
13	TRBV19	-	-	TRBJ2-1	CASSRGPNNEQFF	TGTGCCAGTAGTAGAGGGCCGAACAATGAGCAGTTCTTC
14	TRBV28	-	-	TRBJ1-1	CASKSGTKNTEAFF	TGTGCCAGCAAATCCGGGACAAAGAACACTGAAGCTTTCTTT
15	TRBV10-3	-	TRBD2	TRBJ2-1	CAISESGGRYNEQFF	TGTGCCATCAGTGAATCGGGAGGCCGTTACAATGAGCAGTTCTTC
16	TRBV27	-	TRBD2	TRBJ2-3	CASTYRKRGSTDTQYF	TGTGCCAGCACTTACAGAAAGCGGGGTAGCACAGATACGCAGTATTTT
15	TRBV7-2	-	-	TRBJ1-5	CASSREGMVNQPQHF	TGTGCCAGCAGCCGGGAGGGTATGGTCAATCAGCCCCAGCATTTT
15	TRBV10-3	once	-	TRBJ1-1	CAITDSGGRNTEAFF	TGTGCCATCACCGACAGTGGTGGTAGGAACACTGAAGCTTTCTTT
13	TRBV29-1	once	TRBD1	TRBJ1-1	CSGDREVNTEAFF	TGCAGCGGTGACAGGGAGGTGAACACTGAAGCTTTCTTT
15	TRBV6-5	-	-	TRBJ2-3	CASSGTRVSTDTQYF	TGTGCCAGCAGCGGTACCAGGGTTAGCACAGATACGCAGTATTTT
11	TRBV5-1	-	-	TRBJ2-1	CASAEGNEQFF	TGCGCCAGCGCCGAGGGCAATGAGCAGTTCTTC
13	TRBV7-9	-	-	TRBJ2-2	CASSLDRAGELFF	TGTGCCAGCAGCCTGGACAGAGCCGGGGAGCTGTTTTTT
14	TRBV6-5	-	TRBD1	TRBJ2-5	CASSSGQGGKTQYF	TGTGCCAGCAGTTCGGGACAGGGTGGCAAGACCCAGTACTTC
13	TRBV9	-	-	TRBJ2-7	CASSVGLDDEQYF	TGTGCCAGCAGCGTAGGACTAGACGACGAGCAGTACTTC
17	TRBV7-8	-	-	TRBJ2-7	CASSLGDSGGRAYEQYF	TGTGCCAGCAGCTTAGGGGACTCCGGCGGCCGGGCCTACGAGCAGTACTTC
16	TRBV9	-	TRBD2	TRBJ2-1	CASSVASGRSTHEQFF	TGTGCCAGCAGCGTAGCCAGCGGGAGATCTACACATGAGCAGTTCTTC
14	TRBV4-3	-	TRBD1	TRBJ2-2	CASSTGQYTGELFF	TGCGCCAGCAGCACGGGACAGTACACCGGGGAGCTGTTTTTT
15	TRBV28	-	-	TRBJ2-3	CASSLTEQFTDTQYF	TGTGCCAGCAGCCTGACAGAGCAGTTCACAGATACGCAGTATTTT
15	TRBV14	-	-	TRBJ2-3	CASSRNRVGTDTQYF	TGTGCCAGCAGTCGCAACAGGGTTGGGACAGATACGCAGTATTTT
14	TRBV2	-	TRBD2	TRBJ2-7	CASTTAGNTYEQYF	TGTGCCAGCACCACAGCGGGGAACACCTACGAGCAGTACTTC
14	TRBV27	-	TRBD1	TRBJ1-5	CASRPGGAVQPQHF	TGTGCCAGCAGACCAGGGGGCGCGGTTCAGCCCCAGCATTTT
14	TRBV2	-	-	TRBJ1-5	CASSGDSRGQPQHF	TGTGCCAGCAGTGGAGACAGCCGTGGCCAGCCCCAGCATTTT
14	TRBV2	-	-	TRBJ2-7	CASTYQAGGYEQYF	TGTGCCAGCACTTACCAGGCGGGCGGCTACGAGCAGTACTTC
14	TRBV27	once	TRBD1	TRBJ1-5	CASRDRVSNQPQHF	TGTGCCAGCCGGGACAGGGTGTCTAATCAGCCCCAGCATTTT
14	TRBV6-4	-	TRBD2	TRBJ2-1	CASSQLAGGGEQFF	TGTGCCAGCAGTCAGCTAGCGGGAGGAGGCGAGCAGTTCTTC